This T cell receptor (beta chain) was recorded in a study of T cell repertoires in cytomegalovirus infection (dated by TCRdb to about 2019). With regard to the full study: Donor HLA type was relevant to the analysis, as public TCR beta signatures indicated carriage of CMV infection together with the matching HLA type.

Germline trimming amounts to 3 bases on V and 4 bases on J, with 4 as the count of junction bases outside the gene matches. Spanning cysteine to phenylalanine, the CDR3 consists of 13 amino acids. Only the CDR3 part of the read is kept: 39 bases, read in frame from the first base. Sequences SQVTM (CDR1) and ANQGSEA (CDR2) are obtained from the germline V gene. This clonotype has just a few counts. No antigen is known for it. Base-call qualities are not available, and no considerably larger clone is one nucleotide away. Sequenced using an Illumina HiSeq 1500. TCRdb reran the public reads through fastp at Q25 and MiXCR, keeping productive beta chains. Each CDR3 protein appears once, grouped with its most common genes and DNA. The sample table records approximately 630,000 distinct CDR3 sequences; 24% of these occur just once. Around 7.6% of the sample rests with the top ten. Study-wide findings and limitations: In the ex vivo response, HLA-C-restricted CMV-specific TCR beta clonotypes were dominant, and in two of eight donors the single most frequent clonotype came from this HLA-C-restricted group. Cumulative frequency of public TCR beta family members discriminated carriers of CMV infection plus the relevant HLA type in this cohort and an independent 352-donor cohort.

The clonotype was recovered from a human donor in good health (CMV status not recorded). Some clones in this sample may be carry-over from other donors' samples. The rearrangement combines TRBV29-1 with TRBJ1-1; 8 junctional bases match TRBD1. The material sequenced was CD8+ T cells from PBMCs. The CDR3: CSVDLGQGTEAFF. The DNA sequence is TGCAGCGTTGACCTTGGACAGGGCACTGAAGCTTTCTTT.